These 9 T cell receptor beta chains came from one sample sequenced in a study of shared clonotypes between healthy human individuals. Sequencing was performed with immunoSEQ multiplex PCR; in TCRdb, only in-frame clones are kept and a portion is missing. The table shows over a million clones, with roughly 96% occurring only once. Sequences were obtained from naive CD4+ T cells sorted from blood. As to subset: CD45RA+ positively selected. The receptors were sampled from a man aged 25 to 40 in good health.

This clone was recorded a few times. Additional DNA sequences in this sample encode the identical CDR3. CDR3 sequence (DNA): TGTGCCAGCAGCTTAGACAGACAAGAGACCCAGTACTTC. It yields the protein CASSLDRQETQYF. The rearrangement links TRBV7-7 to TRBJ2-5; D is unclear. This CDR3 comprises 13 residues. V was cut by 1 base and J by 2 bases, with 5 bases left in between. CDR1 SSHAT and CDR2 FNYEAQ come from the germline V gene (reference sequence).

Concerning this clone itself: Other DNA sequences of this sample code for an identical CDR3. The chain couples TRBV7-2 to TRBJ2-5; tentatively, D is TRBD2 (6 bases). The germline V gene has CDR1 SGHTA and CDR2 FQGNSA. This CDR3 region has 13 residues. Trimming pared 5 bases from V and 5 bases from J, leaving 12 bases between. CDR3 sequence reads: CASSQGLGETQYF. CDR3 DNA: TGTGCCAGCAGCCAGGGACTCGGTGAGACCCAGTACTTC.

The chain combines TRBV4-1 with TRBJ2-5; 12 nucleotides match TRBD2. CDR1 is MGHRA, CDR2 YSYEKL, per germline. Trimming cost V 2 bases and J 5 bases; bases outside gene matches: 3. This CDR3 region has 15 residues. The DNA of the CDR3 is TGCGCCAGCAGCCAAACCGGGACTAGCGGGGAGACCCAGTACTTC. Its protein is CASSQTGTSGETQYF.

A note on this clone: At the DNA level, this CDR3 is encoded by other sequences in the same sample as well. This chain joins TRBV6-5 and TRBJ1-4; D is perhaps TRBD1 (6 bases). The germline CDR1 and CDR2 sequences are MNHEY and SVGAGI. There are 13 residues in the CDR3. V lost 2 bases and J lost 5, with 6 bases in between. CDR3 coding DNA: TGTGCCAGCAGTTACAGGGGGAATGAAAAACTGTTTTTT. Its translation: CASSYRGNEKLFF.

The rearrangement uses TRBV7-2 and TRBJ2-1, with D possibly being TRBD1 or TRBD2 (5 bases each). Germline V gene lookup returns CDR1 SGHTA and CDR2 FQGNSA. Trimming removed 3 bases from V and 4 bases from J, with 19 bases in between. The CDR3 totals 17 residues. Here the CDR3 DNA reads TGTGCCAGCAGCTTCCCCCTGAGGGGTGGTATGTACAATGAGCAGTTCTTC. Translating gives CASSFPLRGGMYNEQFF.

This sequence joins TRBV19 and TRBJ2-7; 10 nucleotides agree with TRBD2. With V trimmed by 7 bases and J by 0 bases, 6 bases remained unmatched. Per the germline V gene, CDR1 is LNHDA and CDR2 is SQIVND (reference sequence). This CDR3 is built from 15 residues. CDR3 sequence: CASTTSGNRSYEQYF. Here the CDR3 DNA reads TGTGCCAGTACTACTAGCGGGAATCGCTCCTACGAGCAGTACTTC.

This chain links TRBV2 with TRBJ2-1, with 9 nucleotides matching TRBD2. CDR1 is SNHLY, CDR2 FYNNEI, per germline. This CDR3 has 18 amino acids. The junction had 9 bases not matched to a gene; V was cut back by 1 base and J by 2 bases. The CDR3 sequence is CASSEGSRLAAAYNEQFF. The DNA of the CDR3 is TGTGCCAGCAGTGAAGGCTCTCGACTAGCGGCAGCCTACAATGAGCAGTTCTTC.

The CDR3 DNA follows: TGTGCCAGCCGGACTAGCGCAAGCTCAGGCACAGATACGCAGTATTTT. Protein product: CASRTSASSGTDTQYF. The chain employs TRBV6-4 and TRBJ2-3; TRBD2 matches at 9 bases. This CDR3 spans 16 amino acids. V shed 8 bases and J 1 base; nucleotides not matched to a gene: 10. Germline V gene data show CDR1 as MRHNA and CDR2 as SNTAGT.

The V gene is TRBV5-1, the J gene TRBJ2-2, with no clear D. Trimming pared 4 bases from V and 6 bases from J, leaving 16 bases between. Per the germline V gene, CDR1 is SGHRS and CDR2 is YFSETQ. The CDR3 is 15 residues long. This chain's CDR3 is CASSPRQLGAGELFF. The CDR3 nucleotides are TGCGCCAGCAGCCCCCGACAATTAGGAGCCGGGGAGCTGTTTTTT.